Given below is one T cell receptor (beta chain) in context. This specimen belongs to a study of control samples from healthy donors and cancer patients. The data were produced by immunoSEQ multiplex PCR, yet TCRdb's version contains in-frame clones alone and is incomplete. The repertoire holds 150,000 to 200,000 clones, approximately 90% seen once, with 12% in the top ten. Specimen: blood. The clonotype comes from a man aged 25 to 45 in good health.

The CDR3 bases are TGTGCCAGCAGTGAGGGTCAGCCCCAGCATTTT. Amino acids: CASSEGQPQHF. V gene TRBV28 combines with J gene TRBJ1-5; the D is unclear. Trimming took off 5 bases at V and 6 bases at J, with 5 bases between the two ends. The CDR3 length is 11 residues. Germline V CDR1 and CDR2: MDHEN, SYDVKM. The complete variable domain, with remaining parts taken from reference TRBV28 and TRBJ1-5, reads DVKVTQSSRYLVKRTGEKVFLECVQDMDHENMFWYRQDPGLGLRLIYFSYDVKMKEKGDIPEGYSVSREKKERFSLILESASTNQTSMYLCASSEGQPQHFGDGTRLSIL.